The source of this T cell receptor (beta chain) is a study of blood T cell repertoires in COVID-19. As for the study in general: Collection of acute and convalescent COVID-19 samples took place in the United States, Italy and Spain.

This clone occurred once. How the authors handled the data: Nucleated cell counts were estimated from reference gene primer amplification. Measured with immunoSEQ multiplex PCR; TCRdb has only the in-frame clones, and not every one. From that table come the V and J calls and clone size; the DNA was used to work out D and trimming. The table has over 300,000 clones, approximately 85% seen once. Germline CDR1 MNHEY, CDR2 SVGEGT. The CDR3 spans 17 residues. V shed 5 bases, J shed 2 bases, and the junction held 8 bases outside the gene matches. This sequence originates from a human donor in a cohort sampled during active COVID-19. The chain links TRBV6-2 or TRBV6-3 to TRBJ1-5; 11 bases map to TRBD1. The sample consisted of peripheral blood. In DNA form, the CDR3 reads TGTGCCAGCAGTCCCCCCGGACAGGGGGCGGGCAATCAGCCCCAGCATTTT. Translation gives CASSPPGQGAGNQPQHF.